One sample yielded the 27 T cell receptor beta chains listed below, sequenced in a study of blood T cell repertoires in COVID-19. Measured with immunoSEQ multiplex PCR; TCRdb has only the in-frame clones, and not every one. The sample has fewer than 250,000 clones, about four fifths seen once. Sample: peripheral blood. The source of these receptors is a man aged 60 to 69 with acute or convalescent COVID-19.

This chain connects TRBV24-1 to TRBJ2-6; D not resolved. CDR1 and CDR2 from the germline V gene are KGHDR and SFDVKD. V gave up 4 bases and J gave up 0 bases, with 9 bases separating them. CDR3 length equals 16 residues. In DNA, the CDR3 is TGTGCCACCAGTGACGAAGAGAGCTCTGGGGCCAACGTCCTGACTTTC. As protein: CATSDEESSGANVLTF.

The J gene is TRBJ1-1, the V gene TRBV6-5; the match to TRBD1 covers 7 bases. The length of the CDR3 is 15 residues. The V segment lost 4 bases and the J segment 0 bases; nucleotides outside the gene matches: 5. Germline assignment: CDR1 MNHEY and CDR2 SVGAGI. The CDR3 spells CASSWGQTMNTEAFF. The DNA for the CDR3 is TGTGCCAGCAGTTGGGGACAGACCATGAACACTGAAGCTTTCTTT.

The CDR3 DNA is TGTGCCAGCATACCGACTAGCGGGGGGTCCGGGGAGCTGTTTTTT. It yields the protein CASIPTSGGSGELFF. The J gene is TRBJ2-2, the V gene TRBV2; TRBD2 agrees at 13 bases. Losses at the gene ends were 7 bases for V and 6 bases for J; bases not matched to a gene: 5. CDR3 size: 15 residues. Germline V gene lookup returns CDR1 SNHLY and CDR2 FYNNEI.

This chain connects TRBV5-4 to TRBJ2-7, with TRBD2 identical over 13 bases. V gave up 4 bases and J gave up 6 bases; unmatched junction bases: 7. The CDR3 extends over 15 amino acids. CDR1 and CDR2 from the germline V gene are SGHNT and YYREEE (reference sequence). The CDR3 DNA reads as TGTGCCAGCAGCGACGGGACTAGCGGGATCGGCGAGCAGTACTTC. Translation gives CASSDGTSGIGEQYF.

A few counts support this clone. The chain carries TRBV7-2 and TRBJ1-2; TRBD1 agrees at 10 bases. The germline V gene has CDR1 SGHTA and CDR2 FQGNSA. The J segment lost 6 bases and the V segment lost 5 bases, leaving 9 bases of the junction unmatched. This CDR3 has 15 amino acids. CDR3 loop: CASSEGTGDLDGYTF. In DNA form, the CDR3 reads TGTGCCAGCAGCGAAGGGACAGGGGATTTGGATGGCTACACCTTC.

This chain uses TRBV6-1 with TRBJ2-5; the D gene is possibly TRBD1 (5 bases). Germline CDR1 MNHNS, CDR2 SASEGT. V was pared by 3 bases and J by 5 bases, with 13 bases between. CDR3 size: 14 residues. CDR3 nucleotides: TGTGCCAGCAGTGATGCCAGGGAAGGGGAGACCCAGTACTTC. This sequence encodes CASSDAREGETQYF.

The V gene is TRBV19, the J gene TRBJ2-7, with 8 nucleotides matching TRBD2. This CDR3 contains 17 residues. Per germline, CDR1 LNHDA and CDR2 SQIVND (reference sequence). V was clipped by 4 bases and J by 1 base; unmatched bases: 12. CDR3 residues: CASSTPKRGPRSYEQYF. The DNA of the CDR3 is TGTGCCAGTAGTACTCCGAAGCGGGGGCCCAGATCCTACGAGCAGTACTTC.

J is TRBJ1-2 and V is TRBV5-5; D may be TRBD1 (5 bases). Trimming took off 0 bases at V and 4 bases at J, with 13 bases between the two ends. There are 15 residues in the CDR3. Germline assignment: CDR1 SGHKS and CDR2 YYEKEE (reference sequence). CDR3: CASSLERGGSYGYTF. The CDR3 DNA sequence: TGTGCCAGCAGCTTGGAGAGGGGAGGAAGCTATGGCTACACCTTC.

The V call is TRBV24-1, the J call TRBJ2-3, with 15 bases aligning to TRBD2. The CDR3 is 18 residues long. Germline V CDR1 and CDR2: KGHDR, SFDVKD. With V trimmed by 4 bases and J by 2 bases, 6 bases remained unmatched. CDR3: CATSDSGTSGGFTDTQYF. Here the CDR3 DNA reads TGTGCCACCAGTGACTCCGGGACTAGCGGGGGGTTCACAGATACGCAGTATTTT.

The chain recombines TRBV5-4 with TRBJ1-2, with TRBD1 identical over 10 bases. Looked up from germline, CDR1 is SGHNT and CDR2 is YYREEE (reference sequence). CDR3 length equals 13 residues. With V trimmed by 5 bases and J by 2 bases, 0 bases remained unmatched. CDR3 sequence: CASRDRGNYGYTF. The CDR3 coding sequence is TGTGCCAGCAGGGACAGGGGGAACTATGGCTACACCTTC.

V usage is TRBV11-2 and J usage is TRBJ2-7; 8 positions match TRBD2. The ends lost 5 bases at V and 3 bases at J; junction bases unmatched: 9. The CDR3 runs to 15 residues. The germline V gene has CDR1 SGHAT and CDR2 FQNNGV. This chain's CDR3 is CASSGSRLARYEQYF. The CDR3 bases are TGTGCCAGCAGCGGATCCAGACTAGCGCGCTACGAGCAGTACTTC.

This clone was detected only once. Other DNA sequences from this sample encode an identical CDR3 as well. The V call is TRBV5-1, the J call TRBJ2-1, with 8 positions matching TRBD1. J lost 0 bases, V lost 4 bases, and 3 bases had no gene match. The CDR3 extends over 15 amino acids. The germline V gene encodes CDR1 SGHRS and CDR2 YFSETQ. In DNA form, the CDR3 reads TGCGCCAGCAGCCCCGGACAGGGCTCCTACAATGAGCAGTTCTTC. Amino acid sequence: CASSPGQGSYNEQFF.

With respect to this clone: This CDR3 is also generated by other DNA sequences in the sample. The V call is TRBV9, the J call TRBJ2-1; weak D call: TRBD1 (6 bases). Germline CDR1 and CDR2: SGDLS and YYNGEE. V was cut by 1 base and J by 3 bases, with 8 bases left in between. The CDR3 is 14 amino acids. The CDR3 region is CASSVQGNYNEQFF. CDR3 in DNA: TGTGCCAGCAGCGTACAGGGGAACTACAATGAGCAGTTCTTC.

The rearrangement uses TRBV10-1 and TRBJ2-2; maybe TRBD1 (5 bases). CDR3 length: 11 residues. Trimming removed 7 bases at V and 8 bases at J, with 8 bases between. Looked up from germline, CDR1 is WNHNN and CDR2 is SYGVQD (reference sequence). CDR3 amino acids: CASIRVGELFF. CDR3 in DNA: TGCGCCAGCATCAGGGTAGGGGAGCTGTTTTTT.

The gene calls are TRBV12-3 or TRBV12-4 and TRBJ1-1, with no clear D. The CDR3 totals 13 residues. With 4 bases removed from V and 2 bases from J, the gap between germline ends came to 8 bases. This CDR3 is CASSSTGNTEAFF. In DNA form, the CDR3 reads TGTGCCAGCAGTTCGACTGGAAACACTGAAGCTTTCTTT.

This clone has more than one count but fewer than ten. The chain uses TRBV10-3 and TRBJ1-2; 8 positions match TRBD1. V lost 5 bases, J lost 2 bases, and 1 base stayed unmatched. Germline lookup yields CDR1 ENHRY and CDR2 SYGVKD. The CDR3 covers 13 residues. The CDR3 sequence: CAISSGGNYGYTF. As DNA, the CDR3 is TGTGCCATCAGTTCAGGGGGCAACTATGGCTACACCTTC.

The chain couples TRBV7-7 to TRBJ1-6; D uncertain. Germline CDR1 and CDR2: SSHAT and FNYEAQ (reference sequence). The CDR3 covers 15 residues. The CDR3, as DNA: TGTGCTAGCCCACGAGAACAGAATAATAATTCACCCCTCCACTTT. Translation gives CASPREQNNNSPLHF.

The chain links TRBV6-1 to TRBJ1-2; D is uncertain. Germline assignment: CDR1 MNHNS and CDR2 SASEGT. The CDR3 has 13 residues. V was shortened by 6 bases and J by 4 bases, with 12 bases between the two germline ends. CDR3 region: CASSEGGIYGYTF. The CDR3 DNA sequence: TGTGCCAGCAGCGAGGGAGGAATCTATGGCTACACCTTC.

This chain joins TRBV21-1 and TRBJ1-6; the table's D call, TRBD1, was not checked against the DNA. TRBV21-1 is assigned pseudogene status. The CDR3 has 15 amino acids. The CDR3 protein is CASRQGAQDNSPLHF. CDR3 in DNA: TGTGCCAGCAGGCAGGGGGCGCAGGATAATTCACCCCTCCACTTT.

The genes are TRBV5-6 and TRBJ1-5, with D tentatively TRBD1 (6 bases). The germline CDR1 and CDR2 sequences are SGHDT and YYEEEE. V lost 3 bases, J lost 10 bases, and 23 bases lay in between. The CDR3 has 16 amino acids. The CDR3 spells CASSWGGAIPNGPQHF. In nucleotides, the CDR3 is TGTGCCAGCAGCTGGGGGGGCGCGATCCCCAACGGACCCCAGCATTTT.

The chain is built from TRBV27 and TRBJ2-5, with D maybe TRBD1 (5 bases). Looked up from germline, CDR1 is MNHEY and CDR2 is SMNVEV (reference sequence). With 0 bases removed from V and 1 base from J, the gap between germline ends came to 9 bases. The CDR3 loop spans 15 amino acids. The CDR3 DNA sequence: TGTGCCAGCAGTTTATCTACAGGAGTCCAAGAGACCCAGTACTTC. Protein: CASSLSTGVQETQYF.

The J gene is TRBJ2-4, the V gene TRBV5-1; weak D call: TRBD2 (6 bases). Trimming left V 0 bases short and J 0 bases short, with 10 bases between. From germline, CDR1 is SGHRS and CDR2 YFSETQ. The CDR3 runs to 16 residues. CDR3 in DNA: TGCGCCAGCAGCTTGGTTTCGGGACTAGCCAAAAACATTCAGTACTTC. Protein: CASSLVSGLAKNIQYF.

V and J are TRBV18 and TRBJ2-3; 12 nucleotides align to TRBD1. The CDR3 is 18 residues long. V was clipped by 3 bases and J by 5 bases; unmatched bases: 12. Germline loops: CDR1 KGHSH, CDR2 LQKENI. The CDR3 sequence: CASSPYSMGQGARDTQYF. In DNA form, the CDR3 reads TGTGCCAGCTCACCCTATAGTATGGGACAGGGGGCAAGAGATACGCAGTATTTT.

The CDR3 bases are TGTGCCAGCAGAGCCGGGACAGGGGACACTGAAGCTTTCTTT. This translates into CASRAGTGDTEAFF. V and J are TRBV7-9 and TRBJ1-1, with 10 positions matching TRBD1. There are 14 residues in the CDR3. The V segment lost 6 bases and the J segment 3 bases; nucleotides outside the gene matches: 4. CDR1 is SEHNR, CDR2 FQNEAQ, per germline (reference sequence). The whole variable domain, remainder taken from reference TRBV7-9 and TRBJ1-1, is DTGVSQNPRHKITKRGQNVTFRCDPISEHNRLYWYRQTLGQGPEFLTYFQNEAQLEKSRLLSDRFSAERPKGSFSTLEIQRTEQGDSAMYLCASRAGTGDTEAFFGQGTRLTVV.

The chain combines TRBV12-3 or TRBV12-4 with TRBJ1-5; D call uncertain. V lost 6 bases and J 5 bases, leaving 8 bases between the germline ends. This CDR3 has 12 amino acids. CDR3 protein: CASRYIDQPQHF. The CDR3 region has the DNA TGTGCCAGCAGATACATCGATCAGCCCCAGCATTTT.

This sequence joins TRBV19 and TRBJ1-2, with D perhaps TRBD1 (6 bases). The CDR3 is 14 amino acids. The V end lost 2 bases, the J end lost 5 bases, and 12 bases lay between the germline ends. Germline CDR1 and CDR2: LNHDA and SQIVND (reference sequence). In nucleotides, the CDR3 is TGTGCCAGTAGTATACTCGACAGGATGTATGGCTACACCTTC. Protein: CASSILDRMYGYTF.

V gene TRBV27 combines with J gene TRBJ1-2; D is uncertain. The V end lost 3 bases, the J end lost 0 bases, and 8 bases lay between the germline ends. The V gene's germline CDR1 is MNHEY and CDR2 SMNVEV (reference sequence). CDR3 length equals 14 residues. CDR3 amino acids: CASSLTRSNYGYTF. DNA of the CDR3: TGTGCCAGCAGTTTGACCAGGTCTAACTATGGCTACACCTTC.